This entry concerns a single TCR beta chain. Its antigen is not identified. This record belongs to a study of regulatory T cells in long-lasting Graves disease. Looking at the study overall: Over 5 years on antithyroid drugs plus positive TSH receptor antibodies marked Graves' disease as persistent. Points from the study as a whole: Clonotypes that were public and shared totalled 2,500 to 3,500 in persistent patients versus around 970 in new patients.

Time point indicated: persistent/refractory GD, antithyroid drugs over 5 years with positive TRAb. The TCR library used RNA extracted from PBMCs. Building the TCR beta libraries relied on iRepertoire HTBI primers, and CDR3 regions underwent Arm-PCR. TCRdb independently ran MiXCR on the multiplex PCR reads; one entry per CDR3 protein. The repertoire includes around 460,000 distinct CDR3 sequences, roughly 22% of them detected once, and roughly 13% sits in the top ten. With 6 bases clipped from V and 3 bases from J, the junction kept 7 bases outside the gene matches. Germline V CDR1 and CDR2: DFQATT, SNEGSKA (reference sequence). The CDR3 length is 14 residues.

The sequence derives from a female donor with Graves disease. The rearrangement joins TRBV20-1 to TRBJ2-5, with 10 bases aligning to TRBD1. Here the sequenced sample was peripheral blood mononuclear cells (PBMCs), taken when the disease was refractory, from a patient treated with antithyroid drugs. This CDR3 reads CSADGTGVEETQYF. In DNA, the CDR3 is TGCAGTGCCGATGGGACAGGGGTCGAAGAGACCCAGTACTTC.